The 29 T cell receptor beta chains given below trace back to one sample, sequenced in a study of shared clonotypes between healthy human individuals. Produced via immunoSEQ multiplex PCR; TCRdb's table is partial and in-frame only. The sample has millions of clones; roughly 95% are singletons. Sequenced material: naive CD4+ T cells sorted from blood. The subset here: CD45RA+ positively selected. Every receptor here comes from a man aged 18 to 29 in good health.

CDR3 residues: CASSQDGTSRADTQYF. The CDR3 DNA reads as TGCGCCAGCAGCCAAGATGGGACTAGTCGTGCAGATACGCAGTATTTT. The rearrangement uses TRBV4-3 and TRBJ2-3, with TRBD2 identical over 8 bases. Germline CDR1 LGHNA, CDR2 YSLEER. The V segment lost 0 bases and the J segment 4 bases; nucleotides outside the gene matches: 6. The CDR3 is 16 amino acids.

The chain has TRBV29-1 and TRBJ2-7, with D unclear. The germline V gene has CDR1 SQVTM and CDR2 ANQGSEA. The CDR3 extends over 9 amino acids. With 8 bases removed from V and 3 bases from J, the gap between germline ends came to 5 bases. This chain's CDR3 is CSPDYEQYF. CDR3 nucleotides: TGCAGCCCCGACTACGAGCAGTACTTC.

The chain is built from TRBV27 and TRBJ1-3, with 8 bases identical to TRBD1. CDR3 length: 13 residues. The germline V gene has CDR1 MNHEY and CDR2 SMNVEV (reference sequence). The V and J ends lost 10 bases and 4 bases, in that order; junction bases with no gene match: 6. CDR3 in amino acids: CATRGQGGNTIYF. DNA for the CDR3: TGTGCCACGAGAGGACAGGGAGGAAACACCATATATTTT.

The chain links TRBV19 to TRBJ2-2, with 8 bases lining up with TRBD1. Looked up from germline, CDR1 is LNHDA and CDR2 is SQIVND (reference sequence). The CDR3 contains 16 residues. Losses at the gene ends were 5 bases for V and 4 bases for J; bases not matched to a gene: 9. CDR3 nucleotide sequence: TGTGCCAGTAGTGCCTACAGGGGGTTAGGCACCGGGGAGCTGTTTTTT. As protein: CASSAYRGLGTGELFF.

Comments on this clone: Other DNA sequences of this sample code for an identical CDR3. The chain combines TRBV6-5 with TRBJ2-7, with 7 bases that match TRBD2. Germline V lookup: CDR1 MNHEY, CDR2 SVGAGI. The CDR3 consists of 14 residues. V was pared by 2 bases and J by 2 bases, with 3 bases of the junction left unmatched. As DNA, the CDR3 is TGTGCCAGCAGTTACGGGCGGGGGACCTACGAGCAGTACTTC. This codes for CASSYGRGTYEQYF.

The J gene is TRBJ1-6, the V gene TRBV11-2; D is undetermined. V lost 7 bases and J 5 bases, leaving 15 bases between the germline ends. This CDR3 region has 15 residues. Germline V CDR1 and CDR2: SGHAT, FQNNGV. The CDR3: CASTSPGRNNSPLHF. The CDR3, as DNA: TGTGCCAGCACAAGTCCTGGACGGAATAATTCACCCCTCCACTTT.

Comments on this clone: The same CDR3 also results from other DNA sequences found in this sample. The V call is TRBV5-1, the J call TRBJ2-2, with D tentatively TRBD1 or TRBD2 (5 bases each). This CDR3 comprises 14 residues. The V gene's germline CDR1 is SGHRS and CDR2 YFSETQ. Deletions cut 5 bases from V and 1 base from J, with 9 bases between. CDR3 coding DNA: TGCGCCAGCAGTCGGGACGGGAACACCGGGGAGCTGTTTTTT. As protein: CASSRDGNTGELFF.

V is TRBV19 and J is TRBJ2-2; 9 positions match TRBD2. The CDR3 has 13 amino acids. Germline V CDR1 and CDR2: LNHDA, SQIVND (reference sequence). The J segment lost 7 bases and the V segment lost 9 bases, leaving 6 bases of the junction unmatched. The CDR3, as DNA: TGTGCCAGGTTTAGCGGGAGCCACGGGGAGCTGTTTTTT. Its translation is CARFSGSHGELFF.

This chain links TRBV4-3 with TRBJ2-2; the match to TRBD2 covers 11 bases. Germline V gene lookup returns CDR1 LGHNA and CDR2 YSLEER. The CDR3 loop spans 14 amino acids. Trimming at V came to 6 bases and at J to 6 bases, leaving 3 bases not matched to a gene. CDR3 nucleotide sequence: TGCGCCAGCAGTAGCGGGAGGGCTTCCGGGGAGCTGTTTTTT. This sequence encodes CASSSGRASGELFF.

CDR3 residues: CASSLIRDSTDTQYF. The CDR3 coding sequence is TGTGCCAGCAGCTTAATACGAGACAGCACAGATACGCAGTATTTT. The rearrangement links TRBV7-3 to TRBJ2-3, with D unresolved. Germline CDR1 is SGHTA and CDR2 is FQGTGA. Trimming took off 1 base at V and 0 bases at J, with 8 bases between the two ends. CDR3 length equals 15 residues. The whole variable domain, remainder taken from reference TRBV7-3 and TRBJ2-3, is GAGVSQTPSNKVTEKGKYVELRCDPISGHTALYWYRQSLGQGPEFLIYFQGTGAADDSGLPNDRFFAVRPEGSVSTLKIQRTERGDSAVYLCASSLIRDSTDTQYFGPGTRLTVL.

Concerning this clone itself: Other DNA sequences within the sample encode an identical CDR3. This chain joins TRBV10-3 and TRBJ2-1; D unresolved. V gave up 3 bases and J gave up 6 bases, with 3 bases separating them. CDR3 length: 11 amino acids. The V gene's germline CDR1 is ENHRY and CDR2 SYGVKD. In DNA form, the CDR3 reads TGTGCCATCAGTGACGGCAATGAGCAGTTCTTC. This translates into CAISDGNEQFF.

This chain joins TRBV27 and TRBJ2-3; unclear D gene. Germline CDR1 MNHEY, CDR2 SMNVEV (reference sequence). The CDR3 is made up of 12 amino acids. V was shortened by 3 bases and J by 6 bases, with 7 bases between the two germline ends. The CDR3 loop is CASSFVVDTQYF. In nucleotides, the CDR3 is TGTGCCAGCAGTTTCGTAGTCGATACGCAGTATTTT.

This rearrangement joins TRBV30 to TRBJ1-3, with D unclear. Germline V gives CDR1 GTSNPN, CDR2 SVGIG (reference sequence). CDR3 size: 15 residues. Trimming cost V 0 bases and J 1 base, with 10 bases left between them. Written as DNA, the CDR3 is TGTGCCTGGAGTGTACAAAGGACTTCTGGAAACACCATATATTTT. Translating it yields CAWSVQRTSGNTIYF. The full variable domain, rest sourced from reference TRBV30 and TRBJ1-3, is SQTIHQWPATLVQPVGSPLSLECTVEGTSNPNLYWYRQAAGRGLQLLFYSVGIGQISSEVPQNLSASRPQDRQFILSSKKLLLSDSGFYLCAWSVQRTSGNTIYFGEGSWLTVV.

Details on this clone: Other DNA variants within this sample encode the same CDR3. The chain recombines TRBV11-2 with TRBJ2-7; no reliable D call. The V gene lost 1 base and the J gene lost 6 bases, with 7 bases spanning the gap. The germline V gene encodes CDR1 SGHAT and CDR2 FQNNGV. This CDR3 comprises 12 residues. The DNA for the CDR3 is TGTGCCAGCAGCTTAGGCGGTACCGAGCAGTACTTC. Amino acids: CASSLGGTEQYF.

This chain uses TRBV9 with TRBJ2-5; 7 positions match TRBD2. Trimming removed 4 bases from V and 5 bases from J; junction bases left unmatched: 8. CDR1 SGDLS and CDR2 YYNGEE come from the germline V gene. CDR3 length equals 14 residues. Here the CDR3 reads CASSILANAETQYF. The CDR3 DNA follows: TGTGCCAGCAGCATACTAGCGAATGCGGAGACCCAGTACTTC.

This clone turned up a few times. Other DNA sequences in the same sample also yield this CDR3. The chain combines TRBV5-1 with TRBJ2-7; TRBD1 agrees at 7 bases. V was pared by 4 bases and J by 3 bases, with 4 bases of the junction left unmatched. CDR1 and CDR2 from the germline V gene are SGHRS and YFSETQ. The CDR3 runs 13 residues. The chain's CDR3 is CASSPSGGYEQYF. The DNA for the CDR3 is TGCGCCAGCAGCCCCTCAGGGGGCTACGAGCAGTACTTC.

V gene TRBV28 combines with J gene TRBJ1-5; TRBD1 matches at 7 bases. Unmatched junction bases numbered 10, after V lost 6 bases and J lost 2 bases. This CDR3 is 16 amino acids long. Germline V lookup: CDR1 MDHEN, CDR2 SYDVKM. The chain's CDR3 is CASSSTWTGRNQPQHF. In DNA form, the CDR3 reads TGTGCCAGCAGCTCTACCTGGACAGGCCGCAATCAGCCCCAGCATTTT.

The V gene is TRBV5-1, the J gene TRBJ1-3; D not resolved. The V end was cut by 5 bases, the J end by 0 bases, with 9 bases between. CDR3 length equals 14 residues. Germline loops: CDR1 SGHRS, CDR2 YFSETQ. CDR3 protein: CASRHDGSGNTIYF. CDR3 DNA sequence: TGCGCCAGCAGACACGACGGCTCTGGAAACACCATATATTTT.

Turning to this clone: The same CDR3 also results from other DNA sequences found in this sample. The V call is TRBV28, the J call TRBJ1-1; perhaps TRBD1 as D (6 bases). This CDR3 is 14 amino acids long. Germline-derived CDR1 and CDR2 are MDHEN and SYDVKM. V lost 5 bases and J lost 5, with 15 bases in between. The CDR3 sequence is CASSPGQRVTEAFF. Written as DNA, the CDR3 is TGTGCCAGCAGTCCAGGACAGAGGGTGACTGAAGCTTTCTTT. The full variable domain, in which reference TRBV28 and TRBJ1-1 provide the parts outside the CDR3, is DVKVTQSSRYLVKRTGEKVFLECVQDMDHENMFWYRQDPGLGLRLIYFSYDVKMKEKGDIPEGYSVSREKKERFSLILESASTNQTSMYLCASSPGQRVTEAFFGQGTRLTVV.

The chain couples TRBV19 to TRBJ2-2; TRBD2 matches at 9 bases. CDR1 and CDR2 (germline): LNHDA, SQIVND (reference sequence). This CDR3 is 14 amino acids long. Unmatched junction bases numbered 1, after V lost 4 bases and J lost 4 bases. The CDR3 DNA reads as TGTGCCAGTAGTACGACTAGCGGCACCGGGGAGCTGTTTTTT. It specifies CASSTTSGTGELFF.

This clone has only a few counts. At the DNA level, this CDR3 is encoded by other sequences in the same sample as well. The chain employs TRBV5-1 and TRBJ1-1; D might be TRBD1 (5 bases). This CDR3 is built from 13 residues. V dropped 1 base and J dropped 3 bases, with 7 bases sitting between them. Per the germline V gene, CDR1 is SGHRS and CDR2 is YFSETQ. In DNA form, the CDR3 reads TGCGCCAGCAGCTTGTCAGGGTACACTGAAGCTTTCTTT. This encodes CASSLSGYTEAFF.

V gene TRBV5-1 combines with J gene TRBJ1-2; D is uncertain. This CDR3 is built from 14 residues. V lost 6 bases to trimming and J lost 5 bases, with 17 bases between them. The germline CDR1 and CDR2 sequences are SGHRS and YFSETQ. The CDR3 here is CASTLAAPGYGYTF. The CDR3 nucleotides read TGCGCCAGCACCCTGGCCGCCCCGGGGTATGGCTACACCTTC.

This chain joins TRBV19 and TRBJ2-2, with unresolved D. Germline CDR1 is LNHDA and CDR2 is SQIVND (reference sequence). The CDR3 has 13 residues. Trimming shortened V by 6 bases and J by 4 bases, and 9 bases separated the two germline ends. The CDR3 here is CASSSWATGELFF. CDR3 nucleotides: TGTGCCAGTAGCTCATGGGCCACCGGGGAGCTGTTTTTT. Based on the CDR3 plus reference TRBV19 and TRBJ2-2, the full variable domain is DGGITQSPKYLFRKEGQNVTLSCEQNLNHDAMYWYRQDPGQGLRLIYYSQIVNDFQKGDIAEGYSVSREKKESFPLTVTSAQKNPTAFYLCASSSWATGELFFGEGSRLTVL.

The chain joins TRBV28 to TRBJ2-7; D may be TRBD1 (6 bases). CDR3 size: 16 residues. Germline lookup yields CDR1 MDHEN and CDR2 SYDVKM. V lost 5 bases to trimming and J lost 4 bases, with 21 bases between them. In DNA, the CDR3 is TGTGCCAGCAGTCCATCGGACAGCCCAGGTTCGTACGAGCAGTACTTC. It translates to CASSPSDSPGSYEQYF. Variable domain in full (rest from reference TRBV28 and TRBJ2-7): DVKVTQSSRYLVKRTGEKVFLECVQDMDHENMFWYRQDPGLGLRLIYFSYDVKMKEKGDIPEGYSVSREKKERFSLILESASTNQTSMYLCASSPSDSPGSYEQYFGPGTRLTVT.

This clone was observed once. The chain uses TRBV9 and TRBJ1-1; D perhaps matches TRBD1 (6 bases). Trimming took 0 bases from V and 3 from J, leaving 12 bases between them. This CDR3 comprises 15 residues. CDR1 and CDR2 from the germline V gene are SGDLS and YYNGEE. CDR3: CASSVATGLDTEAFF. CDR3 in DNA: TGTGCCAGCAGCGTAGCCACAGGGTTAGACACTGAAGCTTTCTTT. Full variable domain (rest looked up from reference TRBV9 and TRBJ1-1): DSGVTQTPKHLITATGQRVTLRCSPRSGDLSVYWYQQSLDQGLQFLIQYYNGEERAKGNILERFSAQQFPDLHSELNLSSLELGDSALYFCASSVATGLDTEAFFGQGTRLTVV.

Here the CDR3 DNA reads TGTGCCACCAGCAGAGACCCGGGACAGGGGGGTTCACCCCTCCACTTT. Its protein product is CATSRDPGQGGSPLHF. The chain has TRBV15 and TRBJ1-6; 11 bases are a match to TRBD1. Germline V gives CDR1 LNHNV, CDR2 YYDKDF (reference sequence). V shed 0 bases, J shed 9 bases, and the junction held 4 bases outside the gene matches. This CDR3 comprises 16 residues.

The CDR3 nucleotides read TGTGCCTGGGATAACTCGGGACTGCTTGGAAACACCATATATTTT. Amino acids: CAWDNSGLLGNTIYF. V gene TRBV30 combines with J gene TRBJ1-3, with D tentatively TRBD1 (5 bases). The CDR3 consists of 15 residues. Germline assignment: CDR1 GTSNPN and CDR2 SVGIG (reference sequence). V was shortened by 5 bases and J by 3 bases, with 17 bases between the two germline ends.

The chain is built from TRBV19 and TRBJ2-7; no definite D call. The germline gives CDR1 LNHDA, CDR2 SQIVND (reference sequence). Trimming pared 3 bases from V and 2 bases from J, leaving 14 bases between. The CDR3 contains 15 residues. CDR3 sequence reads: CASSIPRPVPYEQYF. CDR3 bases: TGTGCCAGTAGTATCCCCCGCCCCGTCCCCTACGAGCAGTACTTC.

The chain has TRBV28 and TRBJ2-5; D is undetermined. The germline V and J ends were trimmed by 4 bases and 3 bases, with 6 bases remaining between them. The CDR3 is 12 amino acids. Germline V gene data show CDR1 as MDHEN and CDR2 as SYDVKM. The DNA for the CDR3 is TGTGCCAGCAGTTCCACCGAAGAGACCCAGTACTTC. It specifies CASSSTEETQYF.